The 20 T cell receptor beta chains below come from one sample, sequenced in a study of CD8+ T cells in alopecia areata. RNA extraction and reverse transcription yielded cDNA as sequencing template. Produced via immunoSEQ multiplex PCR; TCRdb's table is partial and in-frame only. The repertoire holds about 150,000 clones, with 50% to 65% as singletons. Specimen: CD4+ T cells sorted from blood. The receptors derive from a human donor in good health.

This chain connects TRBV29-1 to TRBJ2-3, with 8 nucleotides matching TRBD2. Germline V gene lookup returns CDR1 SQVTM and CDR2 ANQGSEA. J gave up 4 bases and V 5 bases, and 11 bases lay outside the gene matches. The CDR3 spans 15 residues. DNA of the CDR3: TGCAGCGTTTGTCGGACTAGCAATCTCCCAGATACGCAGTATTTT. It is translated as CSVCRTSNLPDTQYF.

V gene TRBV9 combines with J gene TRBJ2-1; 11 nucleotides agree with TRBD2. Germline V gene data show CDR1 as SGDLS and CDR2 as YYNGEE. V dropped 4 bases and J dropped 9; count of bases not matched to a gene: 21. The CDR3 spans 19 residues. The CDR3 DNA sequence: TGTGCCAGCAGCTCTCTAAATTCCCATAGCGGGAGGGCCATGGGTGAGCAGTTCTTC. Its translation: CASSSLNSHSGRAMGEQFF.

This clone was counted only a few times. The CDR3 here is CASSWDGDNEQFF. The DNA of the CDR3 is TGTGCCAGCAGTTGGGACGGAGACAATGAGCAGTTCTTC. This chain uses TRBV28 with TRBJ2-1; D may correspond to TRBD1 or TRBD2 (5 bases each). The CDR3 has 13 residues. Germline CDR1 and CDR2: MDHEN and SYDVKM. V lost 4 bases to trimming and J lost 5 bases, with 9 bases between them.

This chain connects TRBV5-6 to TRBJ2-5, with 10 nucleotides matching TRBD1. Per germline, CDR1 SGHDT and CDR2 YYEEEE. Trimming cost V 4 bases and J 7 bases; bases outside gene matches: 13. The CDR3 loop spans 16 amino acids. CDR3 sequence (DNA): TGTGCCAGCAGCCAAAAGTTGACAGGGGGCGAGGGGACCCAGTACTTC. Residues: CASSQKLTGGEGTQYF. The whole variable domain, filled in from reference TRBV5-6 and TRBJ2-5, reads DAGVTQSPTHLIKTRGQQVTLRCSPKSGHDTVSWYQQALGQGPQFIFQYYEEEERQRGNFPDRFSGHQFPNYSSELNVNALLLGDSALYLCASSQKLTGGEGTQYFGPGTRLLVL.

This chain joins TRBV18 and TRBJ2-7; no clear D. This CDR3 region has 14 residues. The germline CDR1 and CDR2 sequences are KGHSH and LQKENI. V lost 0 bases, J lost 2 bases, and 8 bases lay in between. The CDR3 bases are TGTGCCAGCTCACCACCGCCCAACCCCTACGAGCAGTACTTC. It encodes CASSPPPNPYEQYF.

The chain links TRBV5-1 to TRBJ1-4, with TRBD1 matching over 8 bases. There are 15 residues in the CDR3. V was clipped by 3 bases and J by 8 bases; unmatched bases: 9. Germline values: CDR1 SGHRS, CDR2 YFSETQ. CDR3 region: CASSYSGGFSEKLFF. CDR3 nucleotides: TGCGCCAGCAGCTATTCAGGGGGCTTTAGCGAAAAACTGTTTTTT.

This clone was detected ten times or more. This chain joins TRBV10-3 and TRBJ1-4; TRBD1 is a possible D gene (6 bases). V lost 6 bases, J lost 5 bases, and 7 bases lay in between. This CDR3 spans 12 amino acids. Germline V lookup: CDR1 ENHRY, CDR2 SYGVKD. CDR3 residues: CAISGTNEKLFF. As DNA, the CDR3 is TGTGCCATCAGCGGGACAAATGAAAAACTGTTTTTT.

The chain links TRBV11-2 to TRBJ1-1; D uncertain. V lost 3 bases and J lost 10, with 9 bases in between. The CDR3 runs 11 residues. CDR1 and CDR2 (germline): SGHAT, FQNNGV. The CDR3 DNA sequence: TGTGCCAGCAGCTTGATTTATCGAGCTTTCTTT. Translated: CASSLIYRAFF.

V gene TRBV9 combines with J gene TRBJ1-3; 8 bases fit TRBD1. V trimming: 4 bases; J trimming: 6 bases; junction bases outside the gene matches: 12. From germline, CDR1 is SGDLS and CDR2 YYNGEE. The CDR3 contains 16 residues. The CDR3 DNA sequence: TGTGCCAGCAGCCCCTTACTGGACAGGGCTATAAACACCATATATTTT. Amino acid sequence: CASSPLLDRAINTIYF.

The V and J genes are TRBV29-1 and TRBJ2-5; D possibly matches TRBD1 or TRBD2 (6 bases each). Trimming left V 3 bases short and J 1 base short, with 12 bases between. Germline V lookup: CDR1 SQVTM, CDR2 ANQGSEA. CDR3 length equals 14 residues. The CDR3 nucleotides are TGCAGCGTTGACGAAGGGGGGAGCCAAGAGACCCAGTACTTC. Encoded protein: CSVDEGGSQETQYF.

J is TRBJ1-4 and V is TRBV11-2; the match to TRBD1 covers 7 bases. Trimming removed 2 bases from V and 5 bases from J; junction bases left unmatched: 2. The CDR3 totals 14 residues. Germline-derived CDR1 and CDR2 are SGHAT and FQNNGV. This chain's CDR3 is CASSLQGENEKLFF. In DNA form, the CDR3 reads TGTGCCAGCAGCTTACAGGGGGAGAATGAAAAACTGTTTTTT.

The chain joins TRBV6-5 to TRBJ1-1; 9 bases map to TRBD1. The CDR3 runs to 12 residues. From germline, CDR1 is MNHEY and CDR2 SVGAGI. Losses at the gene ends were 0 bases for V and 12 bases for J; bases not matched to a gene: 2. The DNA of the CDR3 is TGTGCCAGCAGTTACTCGGGACAGGGACCTTTCTTT. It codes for CASSYSGQGPFF.

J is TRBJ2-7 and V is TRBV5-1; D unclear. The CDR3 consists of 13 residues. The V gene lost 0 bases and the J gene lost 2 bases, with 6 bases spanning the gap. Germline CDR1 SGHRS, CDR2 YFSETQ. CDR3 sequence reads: CASSLASTYEQYF. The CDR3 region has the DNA TGCGCCAGCAGCTTGGCATCTACCTACGAGCAGTACTTC.

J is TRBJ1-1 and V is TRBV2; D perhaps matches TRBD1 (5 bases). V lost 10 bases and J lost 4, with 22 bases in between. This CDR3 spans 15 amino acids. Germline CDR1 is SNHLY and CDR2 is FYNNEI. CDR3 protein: CATRMLDTGSTEAFF. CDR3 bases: TGTGCCACCAGAATGCTGGACACAGGTAGCACTGAAGCTTTCTTT. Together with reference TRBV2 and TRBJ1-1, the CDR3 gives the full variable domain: EPEVTQTPSHQVTQMGQEVILRCVPISNHLYFYWYRQILGQKVEFLVSFYNNEISEKSEIFDDQFSVERPDGSNFTLKIRSTKLEDSAMYFCATRMLDTGSTEAFFGQGTRLTVV.

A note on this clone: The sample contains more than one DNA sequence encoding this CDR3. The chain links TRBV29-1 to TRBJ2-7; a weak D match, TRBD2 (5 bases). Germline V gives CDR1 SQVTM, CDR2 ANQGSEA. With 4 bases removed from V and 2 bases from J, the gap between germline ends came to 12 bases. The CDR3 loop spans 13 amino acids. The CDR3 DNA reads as TGCAGCGTTGGAGGGCGACTTACCTACGAGCAGTACTTC. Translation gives CSVGGRLTYEQYF.

The CDR3, as DNA: TGTGCCAGCAGGGGGACTAGCGGCCACACAGATACGCAGTATTTT. Amino acids: CASRGTSGHTDTQYF. The rearrangement links TRBV2 to TRBJ2-3; TRBD2 aligns across 11 bases. V lost 6 bases and J lost 2; bases outside the gene matches: 4. Germline V gives CDR1 SNHLY, CDR2 FYNNEI. This CDR3 comprises 15 residues.

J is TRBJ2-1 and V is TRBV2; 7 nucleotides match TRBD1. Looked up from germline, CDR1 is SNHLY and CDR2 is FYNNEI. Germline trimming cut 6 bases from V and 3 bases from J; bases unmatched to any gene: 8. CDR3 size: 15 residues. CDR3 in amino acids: CASRPDRAIYNEQFF. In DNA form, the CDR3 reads TGTGCCAGCAGACCCGACAGGGCTATCTACAATGAGCAGTTCTTC.

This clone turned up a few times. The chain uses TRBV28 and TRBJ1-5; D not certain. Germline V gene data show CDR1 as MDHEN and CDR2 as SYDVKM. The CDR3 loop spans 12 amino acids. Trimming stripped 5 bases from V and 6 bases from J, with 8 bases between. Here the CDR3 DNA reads TGTGCCAGCAGTGTTTCTAGTCAGCCCCAGCATTTT. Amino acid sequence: CASSVSSQPQHF.

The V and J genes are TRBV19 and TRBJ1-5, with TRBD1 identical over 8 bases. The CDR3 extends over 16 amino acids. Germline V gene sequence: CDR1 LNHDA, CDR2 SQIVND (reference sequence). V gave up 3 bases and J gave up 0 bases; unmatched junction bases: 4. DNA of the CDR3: TGTGCCAGTAGTATGCCGGACAGGGCTAGCAATCAGCCCCAGCATTTT. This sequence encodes CASSMPDRASNQPQHF.

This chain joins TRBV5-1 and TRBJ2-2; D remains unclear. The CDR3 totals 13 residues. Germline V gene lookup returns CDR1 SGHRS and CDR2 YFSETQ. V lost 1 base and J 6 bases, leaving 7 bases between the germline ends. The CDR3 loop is CASSLNGPGELFF. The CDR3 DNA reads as TGCGCCAGCAGCTTGAACGGGCCCGGGGAGCTGTTTTTT.